These T cell receptor beta chains were read from a single sample in a study of blood T cell repertoires in COVID-19. Only in-frame clones appear in the TCRdb table, and some are missing; sequencing was by immunoSEQ multiplex PCR. The repertoire holds around 250,000 clones, over 70% seen once, with less than 10% in the top ten. Sequenced input: peripheral blood. Receptors were obtained from a human donor in a cohort sampled during active COVID-19. Both conserved end residues are part of each CDR3. D genes are given only for firm matches. Size tells how often a clone was seen (once, few, many) or the class of an expanded clone, and some rows leave it out.

clone size: -
D gene: -
V gene: TRBV12-3/TRBV12-4
CDR3 length: 13
J gene: TRBJ1-6
CDR3 DNA: TGTGCCAGCAGTATCTGGCCTGATTCACCCCTCCACTTT
CDR3 protein: CASSIWPDSPLHF

clone size: -
D gene: TRBD2
V gene: TRBV3-1/TRBV3-2
CDR3 length: 16
J gene: TRBJ2-2
CDR3 DNA: TGTGCCAGCAGCCAAGGAGCGGGGGGGCGGTCCGGGGAGCTGTTTTTT
CDR3 protein: CASSQGAGGRSGELFF

clone size: -
D gene: -
V gene: TRBV5-1
CDR3 length: 14
J gene: TRBJ2-3
CDR3 DNA: TGCGCCAGCAGATCAGGTCCCACCACAGATACGCAGTATTTT
CDR3 protein: CASRSGPTTDTQYF

clone size: medium-sized
D gene: TRBD1
V gene: TRBV5-5
CDR3 length: 16
J gene: TRBJ1-2
CDR3 DNA: TGTGCCAGCAGCCCATCCCTGGGGACAGGGATTCTTGGCTACACCTTC
CDR3 protein: CASSPSLGTGILGYTF

clone size: -
D gene: -
V gene: TRBV3-1/TRBV3-2
CDR3 length: 15
J gene: TRBJ2-3
CDR3 DNA: TGTGCCAGCAGCGAAGGACCGGGGGGCCGAGATACGCAGTATTTC
CDR3 protein: CASSEGPGGRDTQYF

clone size: -
D gene: TRBD2
V gene: TRBV27
CDR3 length: 15
J gene: TRBJ2-5
CDR3 DNA: TGTGCCAGCAGGGGGATCGGCGGGGGGCAAGAGACCCAGTACTTC
CDR3 protein: CASRGIGGGQETQYF

clone size: -
D gene: -
V gene: TRBV6-2/TRBV6-3
CDR3 length: 14
J gene: TRBJ1-1
CDR3 DNA: TGTGCCAGCAGTTACTCGAGGTTCCGGGCTGAAGCTTTCTTT
CDR3 protein: CASSYSRFRAEAFF

clone size: -
D gene: TRBD2
V gene: TRBV24-1
CDR3 length: 14
J gene: TRBJ2-1
CDR3 DNA: TGTGCCACCGGAGGGACTAGCGGCCTCCTTGAGCAGTTCTTC
CDR3 protein: CATGGTSGLLEQFF

clone size: -
D gene: -
V gene: TRBV5-4
CDR3 length: 14
J gene: TRBJ1-2
CDR3 DNA: TGTGCCAGCAGCTTGGATGGGGGACTGGGTGGCTACACCTTC
CDR3 protein: CASSLDGGLGGYTF

clone size: -
D gene: TRBD1
V gene: TRBV18
CDR3 length: 15
J gene: TRBJ1-2
CDR3 DNA: TGTGCCAGCTCACCACCCAACAGGGGAGACTATGGCTACACCTTC
CDR3 protein: CASSPPNRGDYGYTF

clone size: -
D gene: -
V gene: TRBV18
CDR3 length: 18
J gene: TRBJ2-2
CDR3 DNA: TGTGCCAGCTCACCAGTCAAAGGACAGGGAGGGAGCACCGGGGAGCTGTTTTTT
CDR3 protein: CASSPVKGQGGSTGELFF

clone size: -
D gene: TRBD2
V gene: TRBV9
CDR3 length: 16
J gene: TRBJ2-7
CDR3 DNA: TGTGCCAGCAGCCCGGGTACTAGCGGACCTTCCTACGAGCAGTACTTC
CDR3 protein: CASSPGTSGPSYEQYF

clone size: -
D gene: -
V gene: TRBV28
CDR3 length: 17
J gene: TRBJ2-1
CDR3 DNA: TGTGCCAGCAGTTTATCCGGACGGTGGGGGCCGAACAATGAGCAGTTCTTC
CDR3 protein: CASSLSGRWGPNNEQFF

clone size: few
D gene: -
V gene: TRBV5-1
CDR3 length: 19
J gene: TRBJ1-6
CDR3 DNA: TGCGCCAGCAGCTTGCGCGGACAGCTAAAGGATGGCTATAATTCACCCCTCCACTTT
CDR3 protein: CASSLRGQLKDGYNSPLHF

clone size: -
D gene: TRBD2
V gene: TRBV18
CDR3 length: 15
J gene: TRBJ2-1
CDR3 DNA: TGTGCCAGCTCCCCGGGACTAGCGGGAATCAATGAGCAGTTCTTC
CDR3 protein: CASSPGLAGINEQFF

clone size: -
D gene: TRBD1
V gene: TRBV7-2
CDR3 length: 15
J gene: TRBJ2-7
CDR3 DNA: TGTGCCAGCAGCTTAGCGTCACAGGGGGCGAGAGAGCAGTACTTC
CDR3 protein: CASSLASQGAREQYF

clone size: few
D gene: TRBD2
V gene: TRBV5-1
CDR3 length: 15
J gene: TRBJ2-7
CDR3 DNA: TGCGCCAGCAGCTTGACGAGCGGGAGGGGGTACGAGCAGTACTTC
CDR3 protein: CASSLTSGRGYEQYF

clone size: many
D gene: -
V gene: TRBV19
CDR3 length: 13
J gene: TRBJ2-7
CDR3 DNA: TGTGCCAGTAAGGGAACAGGTTCCTACGAGCAGTACTTC
CDR3 protein: CASKGTGSYEQYF

clone size: once
D gene: -
V gene: TRBV19
CDR3 length: 16
J gene: TRBJ1-5
CDR3 DNA: TGTGCCAGTAGTATAGAAACAGGGCGTAACAATCAGCCCCAGCATTTT
CDR3 protein: CASSIETGRNNQPQHF

clone size: -
D gene: TRBD1
V gene: TRBV7-9
CDR3 length: 14
J gene: TRBJ1-4
CDR3 DNA: TGTGCCAGCAGCTTCGGGACAGGGGGTGAAAAACTGTTTTTT
CDR3 protein: CASSFGTGGEKLFF

clone size: -
D gene: -
V gene: TRBV3-1/TRBV3-2
CDR3 length: 14
J gene: TRBJ1-6
CDR3 DNA: TGTGCCAGCACCGAAGGGGGAGCGTCTACGCCCCTCCACTTT
CDR3 protein: CASTEGGASTPLHF

clone size: -
D gene: -
V gene: TRBV5-1
CDR3 length: 13
J gene: TRBJ1-2
CDR3 DNA: TGCGCCAGCAGCTTGGGGCATGGAGATGGCTACACCTTC
CDR3 protein: CASSLGHGDGYTF

clone size: -
D gene: TRBD2
V gene: TRBV11-2
CDR3 length: 16
J gene: TRBJ2-1
CDR3 DNA: TGTGCCAGCAGCCCCCAGGGACTAGCGGGATACTATGAGCAGTTCTTC
CDR3 protein: CASSPQGLAGYYEQFF

clone size: few
D gene: TRBD2
V gene: TRBV6-5
CDR3 length: 14
J gene: TRBJ2-2
CDR3 DNA: TGTGCCAGCCAGCGGGGGCTCGACACCGGGGAGCTGTTTTTT
CDR3 protein: CASQRGLDTGELFF

clone size: -
D gene: TRBD1
V gene: TRBV27
CDR3 length: 15
J gene: TRBJ1-2
CDR3 DNA: TGTGCCAGCAGCAAAGGGGACAGGCCTAACTATGGCTACACCTTC
CDR3 protein: CASSKGDRPNYGYTF

clone size: -
D gene: -
V gene: TRBV5-1
CDR3 length: 16
J gene: TRBJ1-3
CDR3 DNA: TGCGCCAGCAGCTTGGTTCCAGGGGCCTCTGGAAACACCATATATTTT
CDR3 protein: CASSLVPGASGNTIYF

clone size: few
D gene: TRBD1
V gene: TRBV28
CDR3 length: 15
J gene: TRBJ1-6
CDR3 DNA: TGTGCCAGCAGTTTAGAGGGACAGTTTAATTCACCCCTCCACTTT
CDR3 protein: CASSLEGQFNSPLHF

clone size: -
D gene: -
V gene: TRBV5-6
CDR3 length: 13
J gene: TRBJ1-2
CDR3 DNA: TGTGCCAGCAGCTTGGGGAGGAACTATGGCTACACCTTC
CDR3 protein: CASSLGRNYGYTF

clone size: -
D gene: -
V gene: TRBV6-1
CDR3 length: 14
J gene: TRBJ2-2
CDR3 DNA: TGTGCCAGCAGTGAAGGCAGGTTTGCCGGGGAGCTGTTTTTT
CDR3 protein: CASSEGRFAGELFF

clone size: -
D gene: TRBD1
V gene: TRBV4-2
CDR3 length: 16
J gene: TRBJ1-1
CDR3 DNA: TGTGCCAGCAGCCAACCGGGACAGGGGGTTCCCGCTGAAGCTTTCTTT
CDR3 protein: CASSQPGQGVPAEAFF

clone size: -
D gene: TRBD2
V gene: TRBV11-2
CDR3 length: 15
J gene: TRBJ2-1
CDR3 DNA: TGTGCCAGCAGCTTTCTTGTTCGAGCGGGGGCGAAGCAGTTCTTC
CDR3 protein: CASSFLVRAGAKQFF

clone size: -
D gene: TRBD2
V gene: TRBV4-3
CDR3 length: 17
J gene: TRBJ2-1
CDR3 DNA: TGCGCCAGCAGCCAAGGAAGAGTTGGCGGGGGGTTGGATGAGCAGTTCTTC
CDR3 protein: CASSQGRVGGGLDEQFF

clone size: -
D gene: -
V gene: TRBV7-5
CDR3 length: 14
J gene: TRBJ2-3
CDR3 DNA: TGTGCCAGTGATAGCGGGAGTAAAACAGATACGCAGTATTTT
CDR3 protein: CASDSGSKTDTQYF

clone size: -
D gene: TRBD1
V gene: TRBV7-9
CDR3 length: 16
J gene: TRBJ2-1
CDR3 DNA: TGTGCCAGCAGCTCGATGGACAGGGGGTCGTGGAATGAGCAGTTCTTC
CDR3 protein: CASSSMDRGSWNEQFF

clone size: -
D gene: TRBD1
V gene: TRBV5-1
CDR3 length: 13
J gene: TRBJ2-5
CDR3 DNA: TGCGCCAGCAGCGCCGGGACAGATAAGACCCAGTACTTC
CDR3 protein: CASSAGTDKTQYF

clone size: -
D gene: TRBD2
V gene: TRBV9
CDR3 length: 17
J gene: TRBJ2-1
CDR3 DNA: TGTGCCAGCAGCTCCTCGTCCGGGACTAGCGGCTACAATGAGCAGTTCTTC
CDR3 protein: CASSSSSGTSGYNEQFF

clone size: -
D gene: -
V gene: TRBV20-1
CDR3 length: 16
J gene: TRBJ1-5
CDR3 DNA: TGCAGTGCTAGTCTCCCGTGGGGCGCCTCAAATCAGCCCCAGCATTTT
CDR3 protein: CSASLPWGASNQPQHF

clone size: -
D gene: -
V gene: TRBV7-2
CDR3 length: 13
J gene: TRBJ1-3
CDR3 DNA: TGTGCCAGCAGCCGGTTGTTCGGAAACACCATATATTTT
CDR3 protein: CASSRLFGNTIYF

clone size: -
D gene: TRBD1
V gene: TRBV11-1
CDR3 length: 16
J gene: TRBJ2-2
CDR3 DNA: TGTGCCAGCAGCCGGGGACAGGGGGGGAATGGCGGGGAGCTGTTTTTT
CDR3 protein: CASSRGQGGNGGELFF

clone size: few
D gene: -
V gene: TRBV12-3/TRBV12-4
CDR3 length: 13
J gene: TRBJ1-1
CDR3 DNA: TGTGCCAGCAGTCCCCGTCTCGTTTCCCGAGCTTTCTTT
CDR3 protein: CASSPRLVSRAFF

clone size: -
D gene: TRBD2
V gene: TRBV5-1
CDR3 length: 12
J gene: TRBJ2-7
CDR3 DNA: TGCGCCAGCAGCTCGGGGGGGGCCGAGCAGTACTTC
CDR3 protein: CASSSGGAEQYF

clone size: once
D gene: TRBD1
V gene: TRBV10-3
CDR3 length: 14
J gene: TRBJ1-1
CDR3 DNA: TGTGCCATCAGCCCAGGGGGCGCCGGCACTGAAGCTTTCTTT
CDR3 protein: CAISPGGAGTEAFF

clone size: -
D gene: -
V gene: TRBV7-3
CDR3 length: 13
J gene: TRBJ2-1
CDR3 DNA: TGTGCCAGCAGCTTAGGAGGAGTCGATGAGCAGTTCTTC
CDR3 protein: CASSLGGVDEQFF

clone size: -
D gene: -
V gene: TRBV9
CDR3 length: 17
J gene: TRBJ2-7
CDR3 DNA: TGTGCCAGCAGCGTTAATGTTGTCCCCGGAGGGGTATACGAGCAGTACTTC
CDR3 protein: CASSVNVVPGGVYEQYF

clone size: -
D gene: -
V gene: TRBV4-3
CDR3 length: 15
J gene: TRBJ2-2
CDR3 DNA: TGCGCCAGCAGCCAAGATGGATACAGAACCGGGGAGCTGTTTTTT
CDR3 protein: CASSQDGYRTGELFF

clone size: -
D gene: TRBD2
V gene: TRBV5-1
CDR3 length: 16
J gene: TRBJ2-1
CDR3 DNA: TGCGCCAGCAGCTTTACTAGCGGGACAACCTACAATGAGCAGTTCTTC
CDR3 protein: CASSFTSGTTYNEQFF

clone size: -
D gene: -
V gene: TRBV5-6
CDR3 length: 13
J gene: TRBJ2-5
CDR3 DNA: TGTGCCAGCGGTACCACAGGGCTGGAGACCCAGTACTTC
CDR3 protein: CASGTTGLETQYF

clone size: -
D gene: -
V gene: TRBV11-2
CDR3 length: 16
J gene: TRBJ2-1
CDR3 DNA: TGTGCCAGCAGCTTAGGGGGTCTAGGGGTCCGGCAAGGGCAGTTCTTC
CDR3 protein: CASSLGGLGVRQGQFF

clone size: -
D gene: TRBD2
V gene: TRBV28
CDR3 length: 16
J gene: TRBJ2-1
CDR3 DNA: TGTGCCAGCAGTTTACCGAGCGGGGGGGCATACAATGAGCAGTTCTTC
CDR3 protein: CASSLPSGGAYNEQFF

clone size: few
D gene: TRBD2
V gene: TRBV19
CDR3 length: 14
J gene: TRBJ2-1
CDR3 DNA: TGTGCCAGCAAGATTAGCGGGGCTTACAATGAGCAGTTCTTC
CDR3 protein: CASKISGAYNEQFF

clone size: -
D gene: TRBD2
V gene: TRBV7-2
CDR3 length: 19
J gene: TRBJ2-7
CDR3 DNA: TGTGCCAGCAGCTTAAGAGGACTAGCGGGGGGCTTCTCTGGGTACGAGCAGTACTTC
CDR3 protein: CASSLRGLAGGFSGYEQYF

clone size: once
D gene: TRBD1
V gene: TRBV11-2
CDR3 length: 14
J gene: TRBJ2-1
CDR3 DNA: TGTGCCAGCAGCTTAGTCGGCAGGGGGAATGAGCAGTTCTTC
CDR3 protein: CASSLVGRGNEQFF

clone size: -
D gene: TRBD2
V gene: TRBV29-1
CDR3 length: 16
J gene: TRBJ2-7
CDR3 DNA: TGCAGCGTTGAAGGACTAGCGGGGGCCGCCCCCTACGAGCAGTACTTC
CDR3 protein: CSVEGLAGAAPYEQYF

clone size: many
D gene: -
V gene: TRBV5-8
CDR3 length: 15
J gene: TRBJ1-1
CDR3 DNA: TGTGCCAGCACCGGCTGGAGGGGAATGAACACTGAAGCTTTCTTT
CDR3 protein: CASTGWRGMNTEAFF

clone size: -
D gene: -
V gene: TRBV6-2/TRBV6-3
CDR3 length: 15
J gene: TRBJ2-1
CDR3 DNA: TGTGCCAGCAGTTGGGGGCGGGGGTTGGTAAATGAGCAGTTCTTC
CDR3 protein: CASSWGRGLVNEQFF

clone size: -
D gene: TRBD1
V gene: TRBV29-1
CDR3 length: 14
J gene: TRBJ2-4
CDR3 DNA: TGCAGCGTTTACCGTAGGGGGCAATTAAACATTCAGTACTTC
CDR3 protein: CSVYRRGQLNIQYF

clone size: -
D gene: -
V gene: TRBV7-9
CDR3 length: 14
J gene: TRBJ1-5
CDR3 DNA: TGTGCCAGCAGCTTAGTTGCGGGCAATCAGCCCCAGCATTTT
CDR3 protein: CASSLVAGNQPQHF

clone size: -
D gene: TRBD1
V gene: TRBV3-1/TRBV3-2
CDR3 length: 16
J gene: TRBJ2-1
CDR3 DNA: TGTGCCAGCAGCGAGACAGGGGGCATTTCCTACAATGAGCAGTTCTTC
CDR3 protein: CASSETGGISYNEQFF

clone size: -
D gene: -
V gene: TRBV7-3
CDR3 length: 15
J gene: TRBJ2-1
CDR3 DNA: TGTGCCAGCAGCTTGGGCCTAGCGAGGTACAATGAGCAGTTCTTC
CDR3 protein: CASSLGLARYNEQFF

clone size: -
D gene: -
V gene: TRBV29-1
CDR3 length: 13
J gene: TRBJ2-7
CDR3 DNA: TGCAGCGTTAGACACCGCCTCTCCTACGAGCAGTACTTC
CDR3 protein: CSVRHRLSYEQYF